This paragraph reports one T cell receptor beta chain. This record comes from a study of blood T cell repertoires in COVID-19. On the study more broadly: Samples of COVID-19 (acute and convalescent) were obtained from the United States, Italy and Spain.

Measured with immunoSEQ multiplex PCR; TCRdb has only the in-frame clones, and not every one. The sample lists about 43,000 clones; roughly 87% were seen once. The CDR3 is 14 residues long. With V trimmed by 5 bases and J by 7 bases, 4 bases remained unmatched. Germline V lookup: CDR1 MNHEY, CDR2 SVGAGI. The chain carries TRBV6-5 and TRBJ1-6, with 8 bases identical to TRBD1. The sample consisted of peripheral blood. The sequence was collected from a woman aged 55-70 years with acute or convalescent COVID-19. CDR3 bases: TGTGCCAGCAGTCTTGGGACAGGAAATTCACCCCTCCACTTT. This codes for CASSLGTGNSPLHF.